The 9 T cell receptor beta chains below were found in one sample sequenced in a study of T cell responses to AZD1222 COVID-19 vaccine. Produced via immunoSEQ multiplex PCR; TCRdb's table is partial and in-frame only. The sample carries 150,000 to 200,000 clones, 85% to 95% recorded once. Specimen: peripheral blood, collected on day 0 of AZD1222 vaccination. These TCRs come from an adult in good health.

In this sample, this clone turned up once. This CDR3 reads CAWSVRFFGQGPGNTIYF. The CDR3 DNA reads TGTGCCTGGAGTGTACGATTTTTCGGGCAGGGACCAGGAAACACCATATATTTT. The J gene is TRBJ1-3, the V gene TRBV30; possible D gene TRBD1, 5 bases. The CDR3 is made up of 18 amino acids. Trimming left V 0 bases short and J 4 bases short, with 22 bases between. Germline assignment: CDR1 GTSNPN and CDR2 SVGIG (reference sequence).

The CDR3 nucleotides read TGTGCCAGCAGCAGACGGGAACAGTTCATAGCAACTAATGAAAAACTGTTTTTT. Encoded protein: CASSRREQFIATNEKLFF. The chain links TRBV11-2 to TRBJ1-4; D uncertain. Deletions cut 5 bases from V and 0 bases from J, with 19 bases between. Looked up from germline, CDR1 is SGHAT and CDR2 is FQNNGV. The CDR3 contains 18 residues.

The chain links TRBV9 to TRBJ1-6; D not resolved. There are 15 residues in the CDR3. The V end was cut by 0 bases, the J end by 2 bases, with 6 bases between. Germline V gene lookup returns CDR1 SGDLS and CDR2 YYNGEE. CDR3 sequence reads: CASSVGGPYNSPLHF. The CDR3 DNA is TGTGCCAGCAGCGTAGGAGGGCCCTATAATTCACCCCTCCACTTT.

This chain's CDR3 is CASSKISSYNEQFF. CDR3 sequence (DNA): TGCGCCAGCAGTAAGATTAGCTCCTACAATGAGCAGTTCTTC. The genes are TRBV5-1 and TRBJ2-1, with D unresolved. V shed 5 bases and J shed 0 bases, with 9 bases lying between them. This CDR3 spans 14 amino acids. The germline gives CDR1 SGHRS, CDR2 YFSETQ.

The genes are TRBV5-1 and TRBJ1-1; D perhaps matches TRBD1 (6 bases). This CDR3 has 15 residues. Germline CDR1 is SGHRS and CDR2 is YFSETQ. Trimming left V 4 bases short and J 1 base short, with 14 bases between. This CDR3 reads CASSPGQGPNTEAFF. The CDR3 region has the DNA TGCGCCAGCAGCCCCGGCCAGGGGCCGAACACTGAAGCTTTCTTT.

The V gene is TRBV19, the J gene TRBJ1-4; the D is unclear. The CDR3 length is 14 residues. Germline values: CDR1 LNHDA, CDR2 SQIVND (reference sequence). Trimming took 5 bases from V and 3 from J, leaving 10 bases between them. The CDR3 DNA sequence: TGTGCCAGTAGTTGGTCGGGTTCTAATGAAAAACTGTTTTTT. Its translation: CASSWSGSNEKLFF.

In this sample, this clone turned up once. The chain couples TRBV19 to TRBJ1-5; 7 positions agree with TRBD1. The CDR3 loop spans 13 amino acids. The germline V gene encodes CDR1 LNHDA and CDR2 SQIVND (reference sequence). V lost 6 bases to trimming and J lost 5 bases; unmatched junction nucleotides: 4. CDR3 nucleotides: TGTGCCAGTAGCGGACAGGCCCATCAGCCCCAGCATTTT. Protein sequence: CASSGQAHQPQHF.

The gene calls are TRBV12-3 or TRBV12-4 and TRBJ2-2, with D unclear. V was pared by 5 bases and J by 6 bases, with 10 bases between. There are 13 residues in the CDR3. The CDR3 sequence: CASSMMGSGELFF. The CDR3, as DNA: TGTGCCAGCAGTATGATGGGTTCCGGGGAGCTGTTTTTT.

This sequence joins TRBV21-1 and TRBJ2-7. TRBV21-1 is an annotated pseudogene. The CDR3 has 18 amino acids. The CDR3 protein is CASSKRMDGRNLPHEQYF. CDR3 DNA: TGTGCCAGCAGCAAAAGGATGGATGGACGCAACCTCCCCCACGAGCAGTACTTC.